One sample yielded the 28 T cell receptor beta chains listed below, sequenced in a study of sequential checkpoint blockade in melanoma (dated by TCRdb to about 2019). In light of the paper, this sample's treatment or condition label describes: randomized to nivolumab then ipilimumab (arm A) or the reverse (arm B). Preparation of the library involved the immunoSEQ multiplex PCR assay. In its TCRdb copy, this immuneACCESS table keeps in-frame sequences only and misses some clones. Where compared with another copy, unresolved V genes explain less than half of these, and the others have no known cause. The sample table lists about 5,100 clones, about 80% of them with a count of one. Jointly, the top ten make up approximately 54% of the sample. This specimen consisted of CD8+ T cells sorted from blood (inferred from file names), obtained from a patient given nivolumab and ipilimumab in sequence. These receptors all stem from a human patient with melanoma. Some clones in this sample may be carry-over from other donors' samples.

This chain uses TRBV4-3 with TRBJ2-1, with 9 bases fitting TRBD2. V gave up 1 base and J gave up 8 bases; unmatched junction bases: 9. The CDR3 sequence is 16 residues long. Germline CDR1 is LGHNA and CDR2 is YSLEER. CDR3 sequence: CASSQVVGGGADEQFF. CDR3 bases: TGCGCCAGCAGCCAAGTCGTAGGCGGGGGGGCCGATGAGCAGTTCTTC.

In this sample, this clone turned up once. This chain uses TRBV10-3 with TRBJ2-2; 11 bases line up with TRBD1. The CDR3 extends over 16 amino acids. Per the germline V gene, CDR1 is ENHRY and CDR2 is SYGVKD. Germline trimming cut 2 bases from V and 4 bases from J; bases unmatched to any gene: 3. The CDR3 spells CAISELGQGVTGELFF. The CDR3 region has the DNA TGTGCCATCAGTGAGCTGGGACAGGGGGTCACCGGGGAGCTGTTTTTT.

This sequence joins TRBV7-9 and TRBJ2-1; 7 bases line up with TRBD2. The CDR3 length is 16 residues. Germline CDR1 is SEHNR and CDR2 is FQNEAQ (reference sequence). V gave up 6 bases and J gave up 3 bases; unmatched junction bases: 11. CDR3 in amino acids: CASSPPGLGNYNEQFF. CDR3 bases: TGTGCCAGCAGTCCACCAGGACTAGGAAACTACAATGAGCAGTTCTTC.

This chain uses TRBV7-9 with TRBJ2-5; D possibly corresponds to TRBD2 (5 bases). The germline V gene encodes CDR1 SEHNR and CDR2 FQNEAQ (reference sequence). Trimming left V 6 bases short and J 2 bases short, with 13 bases between. This CDR3 is built from 14 residues. The CDR3 coding sequence is TGTGCCAGCAGGCCCTTCGGGAAACAAGAGACCCAGTACTTC. It encodes CASRPFGKQETQYF.

CDR3 DNA sequence: TGTGCCAGCAGTATTCAGGGTGACAATCAGCCCCAGCATTTT. This codes for CASSIQGDNQPQHF. The rearrangement uses TRBV2 and TRBJ1-5; D is perhaps TRBD1 (5 bases). Germline V CDR1 and CDR2: SNHLY, FYNNEI. The CDR3 totals 14 residues. V was pared by 5 bases and J by 3 bases, with 11 bases between.

The chain combines TRBV7-2 with TRBJ2-5, with unresolved D. The CDR3 extends over 16 amino acids. Trimming left V 2 bases short and J 4 bases short, with 17 bases between. Germline V gene sequence: CDR1 SGHTA, CDR2 FQGNSA. CDR3 loop: CASSLRMRLVGETQYF. The CDR3, as DNA: TGTGCCAGCAGCTTAAGAATGAGGTTGGTTGGAGAGACCCAGTACTTC.

CDR3 residues: CASSSMTGPDEKLFF. The CDR3 bases are TGTGCCAGCAGCTCGATGACAGGTCCGGATGAAAAACTGTTTTTT. V usage is TRBV7-9 and J usage is TRBJ1-4; possibly TRBD1 for D (6 bases). CDR1 and CDR2 from the germline V gene are SEHNR and FQNEAQ (reference sequence). The V end was cut by 4 bases, the J end by 6 bases, with 15 bases between. This CDR3 spans 15 amino acids.

The J gene is TRBJ1-4, the V gene TRBV11-2; weak D call: TRBD1 (5 bases). Germline-derived CDR1 and CDR2 are SGHAT and FQNNGV. V was clipped by 1 base and J by 8 bases, with 14 bases between them. The CDR3 loop spans 15 amino acids. This CDR3 is CASSLVWGVKEKLFF. The CDR3, as DNA: TGTGCCAGCAGCTTAGTTTGGGGGGTTAAAGAAAAACTGTTTTTT.

The chain carries TRBV5-1 and TRBJ1-2, with 10 bases fitting TRBD1. The CDR3 has 17 amino acids. Germline V lookup: CDR1 SGHRS, CDR2 YFSETQ. Losses at the gene ends were 0 bases for V and 0 bases for J; bases not matched to a gene: 5. The CDR3 bases are TGCGCCAGCAGCTTGGAGGGACAGGGGTATGCTAACTATGGCTACACCTTC. It yields the protein CASSLEGQGYANYGYTF.

The chain employs TRBV7-9 and TRBJ2-1, with D hard to call. CDR3 length: 13 amino acids. The germline V gene has CDR1 SEHNR and CDR2 FQNEAQ (reference sequence). Trimming shortened V by 5 bases and J by 6 bases, and 11 bases separated the two germline ends. The CDR3 loop reads CASSPTAGNEQFF. The CDR3 bases are TGTGCCAGCAGCCCGACGGCAGGCAATGAGCAGTTCTTC.

This chain links TRBV10-2 with TRBJ2-7; 8 bases fit TRBD1. Germline assignment: CDR1 WSHSY and CDR2 SAAADI. The CDR3 is made up of 15 amino acids. Unmatched junction bases numbered 6, after V lost 2 bases and J lost 3 bases. CDR3 nucleotides: TGCGCCAGCAGTGAGGGCAGGGGGCACGTCTACGAGCAGTACTTC. Its translation is CASSEGRGHVYEQYF.

This clone showed up just a few times. In DNA, the CDR3 is TGTGCCAGCCAGTTTTATCGGACAGGGCGAGAGACCCAGTACTTC. It is translated as CASQFYRTGRETQYF. V usage is TRBV28 and J usage is TRBJ2-5; the match to TRBD1 covers 8 bases. The CDR3 contains 15 residues. The germline gives CDR1 MDHEN, CDR2 SYDVKM. The junction had 12 bases not matched to a gene; V was cut back by 8 bases and J by 4 bases.

In the case of this clone: The same CDR3 can be traced to other DNA sequences in this sample. This chain links TRBV29-1 with TRBJ2-6; possibly TRBD1 for D (6 bases). Germline lookup yields CDR1 SQVTM and CDR2 ANQGSEA. The CDR3 consists of 15 residues. Trimming left V 2 bases short and J 1 base short, with 9 bases between. CDR3 residues: CSVERQGSGANVLTF. The CDR3 coding sequence is TGCAGCGTTGAACGGCAGGGGTCTGGGGCCAACGTCCTGACTTTC.

The chain joins TRBV2 to TRBJ2-2; tentative D call: TRBD2 (6 bases). The CDR3 has 15 residues. Per the germline V gene, CDR1 is SNHLY and CDR2 is FYNNEI. Trimming stripped 10 bases from V and 1 base from J, with 16 bases between. CDR3: CATPGRLGNTGELFF. CDR3 coding DNA: TGTGCCACGCCTGGTCGACTAGGGAACACCGGGGAGCTGTTTTTT.

V usage is TRBV20-1 and J usage is TRBJ2-3, with TRBD1 as a possible D gene (6 bases). The CDR3 loop spans 11 amino acids. Germline V CDR1 and CDR2: DFQATT, SNEGSKA (reference sequence). The germline V and J ends were trimmed by 5 bases and 12 bases, with 15 bases remaining between them. The CDR3 DNA reads as TGCAGTGCTCCCTTGGGGGCAGGACAGTATTTT. Protein product: CSAPLGAGQYF.

The rearrangement links TRBV15 to TRBJ1-5, with D possibly matching TRBD1 (6 bases). The germline V gene encodes CDR1 LNHNV and CDR2 YYDKDF (reference sequence). The CDR3 is 14 residues long. Trimming removed 1 base at V and 6 bases at J, with 10 bases between. The chain's CDR3 is CATSRVGGRQPQHF. In DNA, the CDR3 is TGTGCCACCAGCAGAGTGGGGGGGCGTCAGCCCCAGCATTTT.

Only one count was recorded for this clone. The CDR3 DNA sequence: TGTGCCAGTAGTATAGCGTCGACAGCGAACACTGAAGCTTTCTTT. It yields the protein CASSIASTANTEAFF. The chain couples TRBV19 to TRBJ1-1, with D possibly being TRBD1 (5 bases). Germline V CDR1 and CDR2: LNHDA, SQIVND (reference sequence). Deletions cut 1 base from V and 1 base from J, with 10 bases between. This CDR3 spans 15 amino acids.

The chain links TRBV27 to TRBJ2-3; 7 nucleotides align to TRBD2. CDR1 and CDR2 from the germline V gene are MNHEY and SMNVEV (reference sequence). There are 11 residues in the CDR3. Trimming took 4 bases from V and 11 from J; bases not matched to a gene: 3. The CDR3 sequence is CASSWGEGQYF. CDR3 in DNA: TGTGCCAGCAGTTGGGGGGAGGGGCAGTATTTT.

The rearrangement uses TRBV4-1 and TRBJ2-2, with 7 positions matching TRBD1. CDR1 and CDR2 from the germline V gene are MGHRA and YSYEKL. This CDR3 region has 15 residues. The V segment lost 6 bases and the J segment 3 bases; nucleotides outside the gene matches: 7. The CDR3: CASRPKTGDTGELFF. CDR3 coding DNA: TGCGCCAGCAGGCCTAAAACAGGGGACACCGGGGAGCTGTTTTTT.

To note about this clone: One end of the junction fails to match germline, which may point to a read error. The genes are TRBV7-8 and TRBJ2-1, with 7 bases identical to TRBD1. Germline V gives CDR1 SGHVS, CDR2 FQNEAQ. The CDR3 runs 14 residues. CDR3 in amino acids: CASSVTGVYDEQFF. In DNA, the CDR3 is TGTGCCAGCAGCGTAACAGGGGTCTACGATGAGCAGTTCTTC.

This clone showed up just once. J is TRBJ2-7 and V is TRBV12-5, with TRBD2 identical over 8 bases. The V gene end was trimmed by 5 bases and the J gene end by 3 bases; junction bases not matched to a gene: 9. This CDR3 has 15 residues. Germline CDR1 is LGHNT and CDR2 is FRNRAP. This CDR3 is CASGPPGGASYEQYF. The CDR3, as DNA: TGTGCTAGTGGTCCCCCGGGGGGGGCCAGCTACGAGCAGTACTTC.

The gene calls are TRBV6-5 and TRBJ1-1, with D possibly matching TRBD1 (5 bases). CDR3 length: 13 amino acids. V was shortened by 11 bases and J by 1 base, with 14 bases between the two germline ends. Germline V lookup: CDR1 MNHEY, CDR2 SVGAGI. The CDR3 DNA follows: TGTGCCTGCCGAACAGGTAGGAACACTGAAGCTTTCTTT. This translates into CACRTGRNTEAFF.

J is TRBJ2-2 and V is TRBV7-8; D gene ambiguous. Trimming stripped 1 base from V and 4 bases from J, with 10 bases between. The CDR3 has 15 amino acids. Germline V gives CDR1 SGHVS, CDR2 FQNEAQ. The DNA for the CDR3 is TGTGCCAGCAGCTTAGGTGGAGTCTTCACCGGGGAGCTGTTTTTT. This gives the protein CASSLGGVFTGELFF.

The chain combines TRBV28 with TRBJ2-5, with 12 bases fitting TRBD2. From germline, CDR1 is MDHEN and CDR2 SYDVKM. The junction had 8 bases not matched to a gene; V was cut back by 7 bases and J by 5 bases. The length of the CDR3 is 15 residues. The CDR3 bases are TGTGCCAGCACTAGGGGACTAGCGGGTATTGAGACCCAGTACTTC. Translating it yields CASTRGLAGIETQYF.

The rearrangement uses TRBV2 and TRBJ1-1; D gene unclear. Germline V gene lookup returns CDR1 SNHLY and CDR2 FYNNEI. The V and J ends lost 6 bases and 10 bases respectively, with 12 bases between them. The CDR3 is 11 amino acids. DNA for the CDR3: TGTGCCAGCAGCCCGTGGCCCCGAGCTTTCTTT. Translating gives CASSPWPRAFF. Complete variable domain (other parts from reference TRBV2 and TRBJ1-1): EPEVTQTPSHQVTQMGQEVILRCVPISNHLYFYWYRQILGQKVEFLVSFYNNEISEKSEIFDDQFSVERPDGSNFTLKIRSTKLEDSAMYFCASSPWPRAFFGQGTRLTVV.

This chain uses TRBV4-3 with TRBJ1-5; TRBD1 is a possible D gene (5 bases). The germline V gene encodes CDR1 LGHNA and CDR2 YSLEER. The CDR3 length is 12 residues. V was trimmed by 1 base and J by 8 bases, leaving 6 bases between them. The CDR3 reads CASSQGGEPQHF. DNA of the CDR3: TGCGCCAGCAGCCAAGGGGGGGAGCCCCAGCATTTT.

This chain joins TRBV15 and TRBJ1-5, with D possibly matching TRBD1 (5 bases). CDR3 length equals 16 residues. Germline lookup yields CDR1 LNHNV and CDR2 YYDKDF (reference sequence). Between the trimmed V and J ends, which lost 3 bases and 3 bases, there was a span of 15 bases. The CDR3 here is CATSSWTSSPNQPQHF. For the CDR3, the DNA is TGTGCCACCAGCAGCTGGACATCCTCACCCAATCAGCCCCAGCATTTT. The whole variable domain, filled in from reference TRBV15 and TRBJ1-5, reads DAMVIQNPRYQVTQFGKPVTLSCSQTLNHNVMYWYQQKSSQAPKLLFHYYDKDFNNEADTPDNFQSRRPNTSFCFLDIRSPGLGDTAMYLCATSSWTSSPNQPQHFGDGTRLSIL.

The chain links TRBV11-3 to TRBJ1-1; 7 nucleotides line up with TRBD1. The CDR3 contains 14 residues. The V gene's germline CDR1 is SGHNT and CDR2 YENEEA. J gave up 3 bases and V 5 bases, and 6 bases lay outside the gene matches. CDR3 amino acids: CASSHRDRDTEAFF. The CDR3 bases are TGTGCCAGCAGCCACCGGGACAGAGACACTGAAGCTTTCTTT.